This T cell receptor beta chain came from a study of cytomegalovirus exposure and HLA in healthy donors. The overall study: Earlier, approximately 190 million T cells were analyzed, and some 120 million unique TCR beta sequences were found among them. Genotyping of 430 or so donors showed that about 84% belonged to the Caucasian-associated ancestry cluster. Study-wide results and limits: A few chains tied to CMV proved CMV antigen-specific in vitro.

V was shortened by 3 bases and J by 4 bases, with 11 bases between the two germline ends. The CDR3 extends over 13 amino acids. Germline V gene sequence: CDR1 SGHRS, CDR2 YFSETQ. As regards this clone: The antigen remains unidentified.

Healthy bone marrow donors made up the cohort. Primers: 60 Vbeta forward and 13 Jbeta reverse. The data were produced by immunoSEQ multiplex PCR, yet TCRdb's version contains in-frame clones alone and is incomplete. The sample includes about 100,000 clones, about 79% seen only once; the top ten take 3.5% to 4.5%. This chain joins TRBV5-1 and TRBJ2-7; D possibly corresponds to TRBD1 (6 bases). The clonotype originates from a female donor in good health and CMV-seropositive. Source material: PBMCs. CDR3 residues: CASSSGQTYEQYF. CDR3 in DNA: TGCGCCAGCAGCTCAGGACAGACGTACGAGCAGTACTTC.